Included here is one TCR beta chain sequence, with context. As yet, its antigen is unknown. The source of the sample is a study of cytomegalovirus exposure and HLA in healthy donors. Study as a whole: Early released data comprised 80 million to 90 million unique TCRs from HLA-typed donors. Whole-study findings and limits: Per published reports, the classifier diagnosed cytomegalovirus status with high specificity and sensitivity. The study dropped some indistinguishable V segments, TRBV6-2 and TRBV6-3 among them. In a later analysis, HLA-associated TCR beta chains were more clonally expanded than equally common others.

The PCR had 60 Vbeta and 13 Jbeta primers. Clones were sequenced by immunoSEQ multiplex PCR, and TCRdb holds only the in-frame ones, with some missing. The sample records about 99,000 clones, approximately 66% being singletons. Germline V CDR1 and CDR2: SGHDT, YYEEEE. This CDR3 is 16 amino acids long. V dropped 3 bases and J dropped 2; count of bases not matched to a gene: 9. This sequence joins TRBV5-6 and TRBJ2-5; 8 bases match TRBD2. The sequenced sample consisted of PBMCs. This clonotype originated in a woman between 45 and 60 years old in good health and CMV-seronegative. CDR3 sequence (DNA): TGTGCCAGCAGCTCTGGACTAGCAATGGGGCAAGAGACCCAGTACTTC. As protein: CASSSGLAMGQETQYF.